The source of this TCR beta chain is a study of cytomegalovirus exposure and HLA in healthy donors. As for the study in general: Caucasian-associated ancestry cluster membership applied to about 83% of a few hundred genotyped donors.

Study-wide results and caveats: Apart from CMV serostatus, no immune exposure information was available.

Primers included in the PCR were 60 Vbeta and 13 Jbeta primers. Assay used: immunoSEQ multiplex PCR; TCRdb lists only in-frame clones, some missing. The table has 250,000 to 300,000 clones, 84% seen once. Trimming removed 8 bases from V and 5 bases from J, with 12 bases in between. The CDR3 runs to 11 residues. Per germline, CDR1 DFQATT and CDR2 SNEGSKA (reference sequence). This clone was observed a handful of times. The antigen remains undetermined. The sequenced material came from PBMCs. This chain links TRBV20-1 with TRBJ1-1; tentatively, D is TRBD1 (6 bases). This TCR was recovered from a woman aged 40 to 49 in good health and CMV-seropositive. CDR3 amino acids: CSSRGVTEAFF. The DNA of the CDR3 is TGCAGTTCCAGGGGTGTGACTGAAGCTTTCTTT.